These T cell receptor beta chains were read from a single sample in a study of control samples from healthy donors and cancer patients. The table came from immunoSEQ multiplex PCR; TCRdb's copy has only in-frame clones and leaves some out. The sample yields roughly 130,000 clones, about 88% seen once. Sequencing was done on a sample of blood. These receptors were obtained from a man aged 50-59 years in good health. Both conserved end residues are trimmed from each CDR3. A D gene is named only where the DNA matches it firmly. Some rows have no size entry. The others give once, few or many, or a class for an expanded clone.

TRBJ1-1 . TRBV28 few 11 ASQRVPDTEAF
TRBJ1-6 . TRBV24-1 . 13 ATSDSGKANSPLH
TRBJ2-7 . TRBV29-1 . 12 SVDGQGLGYEQY
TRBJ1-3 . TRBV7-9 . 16 ASSSLRLEGLSGNTIY
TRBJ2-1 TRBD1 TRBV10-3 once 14 AISKLTGQGYNEQF
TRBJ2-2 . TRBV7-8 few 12 ASSLVGNTGELF
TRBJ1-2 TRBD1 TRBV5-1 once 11 ASSLRQGNSYT
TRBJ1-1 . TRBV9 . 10 ASSPSPGLAF
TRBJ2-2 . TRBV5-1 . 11 ASSPLRTGELF
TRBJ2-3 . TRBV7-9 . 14 ASSLGPGLSTDTQY
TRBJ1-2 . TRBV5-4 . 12 ASSLYRTNYGYT
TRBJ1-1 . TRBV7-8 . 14 ASSLLLTNSDTEAF
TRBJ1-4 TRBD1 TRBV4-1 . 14 ASSQDRTGVGEKLF
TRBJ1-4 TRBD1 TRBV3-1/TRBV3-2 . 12 ASRRDSTNEKLF
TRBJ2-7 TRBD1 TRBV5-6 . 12 ASSWDRGTYEQY
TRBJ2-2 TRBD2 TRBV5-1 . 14 ASSFGLAGDTGELF
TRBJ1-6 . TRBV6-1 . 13 ASSEVDGDNSPLH
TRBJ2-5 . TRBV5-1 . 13 ASSLVPGVQETQY
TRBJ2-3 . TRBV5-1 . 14 ASSLDAGFLTDTQY
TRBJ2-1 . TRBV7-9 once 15 ASSSYGGTGGSNEQF
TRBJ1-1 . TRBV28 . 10 ASSFSTAGQL
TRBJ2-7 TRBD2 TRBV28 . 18 ASSWTGYSGGNSRSYEQY
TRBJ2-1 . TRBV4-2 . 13 ASSQTRSGYNEQF
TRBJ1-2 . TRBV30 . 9 AWSVPAGYT
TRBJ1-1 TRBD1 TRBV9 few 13 ASSVASGGNTEAF
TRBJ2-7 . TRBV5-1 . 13 ASSLAGQFSYEQY
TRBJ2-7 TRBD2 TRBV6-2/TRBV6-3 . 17 ASSPTLFSGGVAEHEQY
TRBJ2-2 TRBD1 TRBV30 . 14 AWSVRGTGGTGELF
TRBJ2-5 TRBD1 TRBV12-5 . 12 ASGSGTDQETQY